The rows below give T cell receptor beta chains drawn from one sample of a study of OX40 agonist ivuxolimab in advanced cancers. Sequenced by immunoSEQ multiplex PCR; TCRdb stores in-frame clones only, minus some. This sample has tens of thousands of clones, with 75% to 90% found just once. This specimen consisted of CD4+ or CD8+ T cells sorted from blood, obtained in a trial of the OX40 agonist ivuxolimab. These receptors were obtained from an adult with an advanced solid tumor such as melanoma, head and neck, liver or kidney cancer. Both conserved end residues are part of each CDR3. A D gene is named only where the DNA matches it firmly. Rows give clone size only sometimes, using once, few, many, or a class for an expanded clone.

j_call,clone_size,v_call,d_call,cdr3_nt,cdr3_aa
TRBJ1-2,-,TRBV18,-,TGTGCCAGCTCACCCGAGGGGGTACACCTGTATGGCTACACCTTC,CASSPEGVHLYGYTF
TRBJ2-7,-,TRBV4-2,-,TGTGCCAGCAGCCAGGGGGTTTGGTACGAGCAGTACTTC,CASSQGVWYEQYF
TRBJ1-4,-,TRBV10-2,-,TGCGCCAGCAGTGACCCGGGCGACGGGGCAACTAATGAAAAACTGTTTTTT,CASSDPGDGATNEKLFF
TRBJ2-7,once,TRBV5-6,TRBD2,TGTGCCAGCAGCATTAGCGGGAGACCCTACGAGCAGTACTTC,CASSISGRPYEQYF
TRBJ2-7,-,TRBV28,-,TGTGCCAGCAGTTTATTCTCCTTCCCCTACGAGCAGTACTTC,CASSLFSFPYEQYF
TRBJ1-1,-,TRBV28,-,TGTGCCAGCAGTTTAGACAGACGGGGGACTGAAGCTTTCTTT,CASSLDRRGTEAFF
TRBJ2-3,-,TRBV7-2,TRBD2,TGTGCCAGCAGCCCCCCGGCAGCGGGAGACCCCGTCCCCACAGATACGCAGTATTTT,CASSPPAAGDPVPTDTQYF
TRBJ2-7,-,TRBV6-5,TRBD1,TGTGCCAGCAGTTACTCGGGACAGGGCTACGAGCAGTACTTC,CASSYSGQGYEQYF
TRBJ2-1,-,TRBV27,-,TGTGCCAGCAGTTTGAATCCTTACAATGAGCAGTTCTTC,CASSLNPYNEQFF
TRBJ2-1,-,TRBV29-1,-,TGCAGCGCCCCGGGACTTCGTGGCGATGAGCAGTTCTTC,CSAPGLRGDEQFF
TRBJ1-1,few,TRBV7-2,-,TGTGCCAGCAGCTTTACAGAGAACACTGAAGCTTTCTTT,CASSFTENTEAFF
TRBJ2-7,-,TRBV29-1,-,TGCAGCGTAGTACAGGGCTCCTACGAGCAGTACTTC,CSVVQGSYEQYF
TRBJ1-4,-,TRBV2,-,TGTGCCAGCAGTGGAGGGGAAAAACTGTTTTTT,CASSGGEKLFF
TRBJ2-3,-,TRBV7-6,TRBD2,TGTGCCAGCAGCTTACTAGCGGGATACACAGATACGCAGTATTTT,CASSLLAGYTDTQYF
TRBJ2-7,-,TRBV19,-,TGTGCCAGTAGCCGGGACGGTGAAACCTACGAGCAGTACTTC,CASSRDGETYEQYF
TRBJ2-7,-,TRBV7-3,TRBD2,TGTGCCAGCAGCTTAAACAGCGGGAGGGGGGCCGAGCAGTACTTC,CASSLNSGRGAEQYF
TRBJ2-1,-,TRBV11-2,-,TGTGCCAGCAGCTGGGAGCGCTCCTACAATGAGCAGTTCTTC,CASSWERSYNEQFF
TRBJ1-1,-,TRBV19,TRBD1,TGTGCCAGTAGGGACAGGGCAAACACTGAAGCTTTCTTT,CASRDRANTEAFF
TRBJ2-7,few,TRBV28,TRBD2,TGTGCCATCGGACTAGCGGGAGACGGGGAGCAGTACTTC,CAIGLAGDGEQYF
TRBJ1-2,few,TRBV4-2,-,TGTGCCAGCAGCCAAGATGCTGGCGGCATTGGGGAGTATGGCTACACCTTC,CASSQDAGGIGEYGYTF
TRBJ1-1,-,TRBV9,-,TGTGCCAGCAGCGACGGGGCGCCTGAAGCTTTCTTT,CASSDGAPEAFF
TRBJ2-5,-,TRBV7-3,-,TGTGCCAGCAGCAATGATGAGACCCAGTACTTC,CASSNDETQYF
TRBJ1-2,-,TRBV4-3,-,TGCGCCAGCAGCCAGGAACAGGGATACGACGGCTACACCTTC,CASSQEQGYDGYTF
TRBJ2-7,-,TRBV7-9,-,TGTGCCAGCAGTTTCGGGATCCTAGGGGGCTACGAGCAGTACTTC,CASSFGILGGYEQYF
TRBJ2-3,-,TRBV27,-,TGTGCCAGCAGTCCGACGTGGATAGGCACAGATACGCAGTATTTT,CASSPTWIGTDTQYF
TRBJ2-3,-,TRBV4-3,TRBD2,TGCGCCAGCAGCCGGACTAGCGATTCCACAGATACGCAGTATTTT,CASSRTSDSTDTQYF
TRBJ1-1,-,TRBV5-4,TRBD1,TGTGCCAGCAGCTCATTCGACAGGGGGGGTCAAGCTTTCTTT,CASSSFDRGGQAFF
TRBJ2-7,-,TRBV7-2,TRBD2,TGTGCCAGCAGCTTAAAGGCGGGAGCCTACGAGCAGTACTTC,CASSLKAGAYEQYF
TRBJ2-1,-,TRBV5-6,TRBD1,TGTGCCAGCAGCTACGGGACAGGTAGCTACAATGAGCAGTTCTTC,CASSYGTGSYNEQFF
TRBJ2-1,-,TRBV28,-,TGTGCCAGCAGGAGTGAGGAGGGATACAATGAGCAGTTCTTC,CASRSEEGYNEQFF
TRBJ2-4,-,TRBV4-2,TRBD2,TGTGCCAGCAGCCAAGATCCCGGGGGGGAGGGAGCCAAAAACATTCAGTACTTC,CASSQDPGGEGAKNIQYF
TRBJ2-3,-,TRBV29-1,-,TGCAGCGCGAACGGTCGCGACCGGGGGCTAGCTGGCACAGATACGCAGTATTTT,CSANGRDRGLAGTDTQYF
TRBJ2-7,-,TRBV7-8,-,TGTGCCAGCAGCTTACAGGGGAGGTCCTACGAGCAGTACTTC,CASSLQGRSYEQYF
TRBJ2-7,-,TRBV6-1,-,TGTGCCAGCAGTGAAGCTGGTATGGGTATCGGCACCTACGAGCAGTACTTC,CASSEAGMGIGTYEQYF
TRBJ2-7,-,TRBV4-2,TRBD2,TGTGCCAGCAGCCAAGCGTCACTAGCGGAGCCCTACGAGCAGTACTTC,CASSQASLAEPYEQYF
TRBJ2-7,-,TRBV28,-,TGTGCCAGCAGTCCCTCTCCAAATTACGAGCAGTACTTC,CASSPSPNYEQYF
TRBJ2-2,-,TRBV5-1,-,TGCGCCAGCAGCTTACTAGCAGCCTCGAACACCGGGGAGCTGTTTTTT,CASSLLAASNTGELFF
TRBJ2-4,-,TRBV19,-,TGTGCCAGTAGTATTATGGGCAGTACCTTGTACTTC,CASSIMGSTLYF
TRBJ2-7,-,TRBV4-1,TRBD2,TGCGCCAGCAGCCAAGATTGGGCCGGGACTAGCGGGAGTGGTTACGAGCAGTACTTC,CASSQDWAGTSGSGYEQYF
TRBJ2-3,-,TRBV7-9,-,TGTGCCAGCAGCTTACTCTTCACAGATACGCAGTATTTT,CASSLLFTDTQYF
TRBJ2-2,-,TRBV12-5,-,TGTGCTAGTGTAGCGAACACCGGGGAGCTGTTTTTT,CASVANTGELFF
TRBJ2-2,-,TRBV6-6,-,TGTGCCAGCAGTTACTCGAGCGTAGGGGTGACCGGGGAGCTGTTTTTT,CASSYSSVGVTGELFF
TRBJ1-2,-,TRBV19,-,TGTGCCAGTAGCAAGAGGACAGACTTAAACTATGGCTACACCTTC,CASSKRTDLNYGYTF
TRBJ2-7,-,TRBV7-8,TRBD1,TGTGCCAGCAGCTCGACAGGGACAAACTCTGGGTCCTACGAGCAGTACTTC,CASSSTGTNSGSYEQYF
TRBJ1-4,-,TRBV5-1,-,TGCGCCAGCAGCTTGAAAGCAATAGGATTTGGGGAAAAACTGTTTTTT,CASSLKAIGFGEKLFF
TRBJ2-1,-,TRBV7-9,TRBD2,TGTGCCAGCAGCCCAAGGACTAGCCATCGCTCCTACAATGAGCAGTTCTTC,CASSPRTSHRSYNEQFF
TRBJ2-1,-,TRBV7-6,TRBD1,TGTGCCAGCAGCTTAGACAGGGGCTCCTACAATGAGCAGTTCTTC,CASSLDRGSYNEQFF
TRBJ1-1,-,TRBV11-2,-,TGTGCCAGCAGCTTAGATTTTGGGGGGCTCACTGAAGCTTTCTTT,CASSLDFGGLTEAFF
TRBJ2-7,-,TRBV27,-,TGTGCCAGCGGAAAGGACCGGGCCCTGGACGAGCAGTACTTC,CASGKDRALDEQYF
TRBJ1-1,-,TRBV4-3,-,TGCGCCAGCAGCCAAGATCGTATGACTAGGGGTCGGGACACTGAAGCTTTCTTT,CASSQDRMTRGRDTEAFF
TRBJ2-7,-,TRBV9,-,TGTGCCAGCAGCGTAGTCGAGGCGGGCGAGCAGTACTTC,CASSVVEAGEQYF
TRBJ2-7,-,TRBV30,TRBD1,TGTGCCTGGAGTGTACCCCCAGGGGGTTACTACGAGCAGTACTTC,CAWSVPPGGYYEQYF
TRBJ2-7,once,TRBV2,TRBD1,TGTGCCATCACGAAAGAGGAAGGTGACAGGGGACGCTACGAGCAGTACTTC,CAITKEEGDRGRYEQYF
TRBJ2-7,-,TRBV19,-,TGTGCCAGTAGTCCCGACAGGCAACCCTACGAGCAGTACTTC,CASSPDRQPYEQYF
TRBJ2-2,-,TRBV18,-,TGTGCCAGCTCCCCCCCGACAGGTACCGGGGAGCTGTTTTTT,CASSPPTGTGELFF
TRBJ2-2,-,TRBV11-2,-,TGTGCCAGCAGCTTAGGCCCGGGACATAAGAACACCGGGGAGCTGTTTTTT,CASSLGPGHKNTGELFF
TRBJ2-1,-,TRBV7-9,TRBD2,TGTGCCTCTGGAGCTAGCGGACTATACAATGAGCAGTTCTTC,CASGASGLYNEQFF
TRBJ2-5,once,TRBV5-4,-,TGTGCCAGCAGCTCCAAGGAGGGGGCCAACGAGACCCAGTACTTC,CASSSKEGANETQYF
TRBJ2-3,-,TRBV7-3,TRBD2,TGTGCCAGCAGCCCGGGGACTAGCGGGTCGGATACGCAGTATTTT,CASSPGTSGSDTQYF